This T cell receptor (beta chain) is from a study of shared clonotypes between healthy human individuals. Germline lookup yields CDR1 MNHNS and CDR2 SASEGT. V was shortened by 5 bases and J by 2 bases, with 7 bases between the two germline ends. The CDR3 contains 13 residues. With respect to this clone: Its matching antigen is unknown.

Naive CD8 cells lacked CD45RO and underwent positive selection for CCR7, leaving out terminally differentiated effector memory CD45RA+ cells. Notes on the study in general: There were few donors, and this limited the genetic and exposure-history diversity represented.

Sequencing was performed with immunoSEQ multiplex PCR; in TCRdb, only in-frame clones are kept and a portion is missing. The repertoire holds about 2.2 million clones, with about 93% as singletons. This clonotype originated in a man younger than 35 in good health. Some clones in this sample may be carry-over from other donors' samples. Source material: naive CD8+ T cells from PBMCs. The chain is built from TRBV6-1 and TRBJ2-1; D uncertain. CDR3 DNA sequence: TGTGCCAGCAGTCTAACAGCCTACAATGAGCAGTTCTTC. Protein product: CASSLTAYNEQFF.